This T cell receptor (beta chain) was documented in a study of beta chain features in type 1 diabetes (dated by TCRdb to between 2018 and 2020). As for the study more broadly: No differences in mean age, gender distribution, total cell number or subset yield were found between patients and healthy donors. A total of 107,917,701 sorted cells were examined across all samples, and a strong correlation was observed between cell number per subset and RNA yield. In the study, recently diagnosed type 1 diabetes patients and matched healthy donors were compared on the TCRB repertoires of their sorted circulating CD4+ T cell subsets. Regulatory and stem cell-like memory subsets were isolated from only 8 patients and about 8 healthy donors, whereas naive and central memory subsets came from all 30 or so donors. Overall study results and their limits: In all four CD4+ subsets, TCRB CDR3 length was moderately but significantly shorter in type 1 diabetes patients. Shorter templates might be favored by PCR, yet because patient and control samples were amplified and corrected together, any such skew would affect both groups equally. At VDJ recombination sites, patients with type 1 diabetes made fewer insertions and deleted more nucleotides, a pattern implying thymic rearrangement abnormalities. Naive, central memory and regulatory TCRB repertoires appeared to be more similar among patients than among healthy donors. Because cDNA rather than genomic DNA was sequenced, highly expressing activated cells could have been over-represented, although no difference in activation and CD3 levels was found between groups. Because small numbers of individuals were included in the HLA sub-analyses, any influence of HLA type on TCRB rearrangement was left unresolved.

The CDR3 runs 14 amino acids, cysteine and phenylalanine included. Only CDR3 DNA remains: 42 bases, in frame from the first base. Trimming takes 8 bases from V and 3 bases from J, and the germline ends sit 16 bases apart. Looking up the germline V gene yields CDR1 MDHEN and CDR2 SYDVKM. A word on this clone: This clone's antigen is unknown. The record has no base qualities; no much larger clone is one base away.

From each donor, a single peripheral blood sample of around 0.12 L on average was drawn into heparinised tubes. Using a panel that included CD45RO, CCR7, CD25, CD127, CD95 and CD27, naive, central memory, regulatory and stem cell-like memory CD4+ T cells were sorted on a BD FACSAria II. Every sorted population had a purity above 98%. PBMCs were isolated right away by Lymphoprep density gradient centrifugation and were stained directly, without culture. So that batch effects would be minimized, each experiment stained and sorted samples in pairs, pairing one healthy donor with one patient. All of the isolated RNA was reverse transcribed with the High Capacity cDNA Reverse Transcription Kit, so expressed TCRB transcripts were sequenced. Naive, central memory and regulatory T cell samples underwent deep immunoSEQ sequencing, averaging about 3.57 million total reads per sample. Sorted cells were lysed in RLT buffer, and RNA was extracted using DNase-treated RNeasy Micro or Mini kits according to cell number. Each cell subset was processed separately to prevent cross-contamination, with patient and healthy donor samples processed together. TCRB sequences were amplified from cDNA with the immunoSEQ multiplex PCR, producing 87-bp fragments spanning the CDR3 region. Amplicons were sequenced on the Illumina HiSeq platform. In the authors' own workflow: PCR bias was corrected computationally using synthetic template baselines, and reads within Hamming distance 2 were collapsed, with unmergeable singletons discarded. Reads were aligned to IMGT to assign V, D and J genes, CDR3 length, and insertions or deletions at six rearrangement sites. Clonotype counts were normalized to sorted cell number within each subset before computing true diversity and Gini coefficients with the tcR R package. Repertoire sharing was quantified using the overlap coefficient calculated on TCRB nucleotide sequences. Out-of-frame TCRB sequences from naive cells were analyzed as a proxy for the pre-selection repertoire. The immuneACCESS repertoire file appears here via TCRdb, limited to in-frame rearrangements. These files lack a portion of the clones; in checked studies, under half of the deficit traces to unresolved V genes, and the cause of the others is not known. The DNA was the basis for D and trimming; V, J and clone size are from that table. The sample contains approximately 330,000 clones, 9.5% to 11% of them found a single time. 0.015% to 0.02% of the sample belongs to the ten largest clones.

This receptor chain uses TRBV28 and TRBJ2-5, with TRBD1 perhaps the D gene, on 7 matching bases. This sequence originates from a woman in her thirties in good health. Sequenced sample: naive CD4+ T cells from blood. Taken with the paper, the label for cell subset or site translates to: true naive CD4+ T cells. The CDR3 region reads CASHSTGEEETQYF. The bases are TGTGCCAGCCATTCTACAGGGGAGGAAGAGACCCAGTACTTC.